This T cell receptor (beta chain) was documented in a study of CD8 T cells in ankylosing spondylitis. General observations from the study: Matched ankylosing spondylitis synovial fluid reportedly showed significant enrichment of disease-linked clones.

TCRdb itself ran the 5' RACE reads through MiXCR, one entry per CDR3 protein. The sample gives 120,000 to 150,000 distinct CDR3 sequences, about 8% of which show up once; under 7.5% is in the top ten. As for this clonotype: Its antigen remains unknown.

The clonotype was recovered from a male donor with ankylosing spondylitis. The sample was synovial fluid, either unsorted or a sorted T cell fraction (not recorded which).

For the CDR3, the DNA is TGTGCCAGCAGGGTGGACAGTTCCTACAATGAGCAGTTCTTC. This sequence encodes CASRVDSSYNEQFF. J is TRBJ2-1 and V is TRBV6-2 or TRBV6-3, with TRBD1 as a possible D gene (6 bases). Trimming removed 6 bases at V and 1 base at J, with 10 bases between. The CDR3 runs to 14 residues. The germline V gene encodes CDR1 MNHEY and CDR2 SVGEGT.